Presented here are 27 T cell receptor beta chains from one specimen sequenced in a study of cytomegalovirus exposure and HLA in healthy donors. TCRdb's copy holds only in-frame clones and misses some; the assay was immunoSEQ multiplex PCR. The sample holds 300,000 or so clones, roughly 86% seen once. Specimen: PBMCs. These receptors were collected from a man aged 25 to 40 in good health and CMV-seronegative.

The chain links TRBV15 to TRBJ2-7; 10 positions match TRBD1. This CDR3 region has 15 residues. With 8 bases clipped from V and 7 bases from J, the junction kept 14 bases outside the gene matches. Germline V gene data show CDR1 as LNHNV and CDR2 as YYDKDF (reference sequence). CDR3 DNA: TGTGCCACCCACCGCGGCGGGACAGGGGTACGGGAGCAGTACTTC. It specifies CATHRGGTGVREQYF.

The chain recombines TRBV5-6 with TRBJ1-2; 9 nucleotides match TRBD1. The CDR3 sequence is 14 residues long. Per the germline V gene, CDR1 is SGHDT and CDR2 is YYEEEE. Trimming removed 0 bases from V and 5 bases from J; junction bases left unmatched: 2. The CDR3 region is CASSLVDRGYGYTF. In DNA, the CDR3 is TGTGCCAGCAGCTTGGTGGACAGGGGTTATGGCTACACCTTC.

V usage is TRBV5-6 and J usage is TRBJ2-2; 9 positions agree with TRBD1. V trimming: 4 bases; J trimming: 0 bases; junction bases outside the gene matches: 4. The CDR3 extends over 16 amino acids. Germline V gene sequence: CDR1 SGHDT, CDR2 YYEEEE. This CDR3 reads CASSHRDRANTGELFF. CDR3 DNA: TGTGCCAGCAGCCACAGGGACAGGGCGAACACCGGGGAGCTGTTTTTT.

The genes are TRBV19 and TRBJ2-5, with 8 nucleotides matching TRBD2. With V trimmed by 5 bases and J by 5 bases, 10 bases remained unmatched. Germline V CDR1 and CDR2: LNHDA, SQIVND (reference sequence). This CDR3 is 15 amino acids long. DNA for the CDR3: TGTGCCAGTAGTGCGTCCGGGACTAGGACGGAGACCCAGTACTTC. Its translation: CASSASGTRTETQYF.

This chain links TRBV5-1 with TRBJ2-7, with TRBD2 matching 7 bases. V shed 4 bases and J 2 bases; nucleotides not matched to a gene: 6. The germline gives CDR1 SGHRS, CDR2 YFSETQ. The CDR3 is made up of 14 amino acids. CDR3 loop: CASSGGDLPYEQYF. As DNA, the CDR3 is TGCGCCAGCAGCGGGGGGGACCTTCCCTACGAGCAGTACTTC.

V usage is TRBV10-2 and J usage is TRBJ2-3, with TRBD1 identical over 10 bases. From germline, CDR1 is WSHSY and CDR2 SAAADI. V was pared by 5 bases and J by 4 bases, with 3 bases of the junction left unmatched. This CDR3 region has 14 residues. The chain's CDR3 is CASSSGQGADTQYF. The CDR3 DNA follows: TGCGCCAGCAGTTCCGGACAGGGGGCAGATACGCAGTATTTT.

The J gene is TRBJ1-1, the V gene TRBV11-2; no reliable D call. The length of the CDR3 is 14 residues. Between the trimmed V and J ends, which lost 3 bases and 0 bases, there was a span of 8 bases. Germline CDR1 SGHAT, CDR2 FQNNGV. The DNA for the CDR3 is TGTGCCAGCAGCTTCTACCAAGTGAACACTGAAGCTTTCTTT. This codes for CASSFYQVNTEAFF.

A word on this clone: Other DNA sequences of this sample code for an identical CDR3. The rearrangement joins TRBV5-1 to TRBJ2-7; TRBD1 matches at 7 bases. Unmatched junction bases numbered 2, after V lost 2 bases and J lost 0 bases. Germline-derived CDR1 and CDR2 are SGHRS and YFSETQ. This CDR3 has 14 residues. As DNA, the CDR3 is TGCGCCAGCAGCTTAGGACAGGCCTCCTACGAGCAGTACTTC. Translated, it gives CASSLGQASYEQYF.

This clone has a single count. V usage is TRBV4-2 and J usage is TRBJ2-7; D is ambiguous. This CDR3 comprises 15 residues. V lost 0 bases to trimming and J lost 3 bases, with 12 bases between them. Germline CDR1 is LGHNA and CDR2 is YNFKEQ. The CDR3 reads CASSQDEQTFYEQYF. The CDR3 DNA sequence: TGTGCCAGCAGCCAAGATGAACAGACCTTCTACGAGCAGTACTTC.

V usage is TRBV28 and J usage is TRBJ2-2; the match to TRBD2 covers 11 bases. This CDR3 spans 17 amino acids. V trimming: 3 bases; J trimming: 5 bases; junction bases outside the gene matches: 8. The germline V gene encodes CDR1 MDHEN and CDR2 SYDVKM. The CDR3 reads CASSFAPTSGATGELFF. The CDR3 DNA sequence: TGTGCCAGCAGTTTTGCCCCGACTAGCGGGGCTACCGGGGAGCTGTTTTTT.

Written as DNA, the CDR3 is TGTGCCAGCTCACGGGCGACCGACACTGAAGCTTTCTTT. Amino acid sequence: CASSRATDTEAFF. The chain recombines TRBV18 with TRBJ1-1; D unclear. CDR3 length: 13 residues. V lost 4 bases and J lost 3, with 9 bases in between. Per germline, CDR1 KGHSH and CDR2 LQKENI.

The genes are TRBV10-3 and TRBJ2-7; 12 positions agree with TRBD2. The V segment lost 6 bases and the J segment 0 bases; nucleotides outside the gene matches: 3. Germline values: CDR1 ENHRY, CDR2 SYGVKD. This CDR3 contains 15 residues. The CDR3 nucleotides are TGTGCCATCAGGACTAGCGGGGGCTTCTCCTACGAGCAGTACTTC. As protein: CAIRTSGGFSYEQYF.

The chain couples TRBV5-6 to TRBJ2-5; 9 bases line up with TRBD1. CDR1 is SGHDT and CDR2 is YYEEEE in the germline V gene. This CDR3 contains 18 residues. Germline trimming cut 4 bases from V and 3 bases from J; bases unmatched to any gene: 16. CDR3 DNA: TGTGCCAGCAGCCCCATACACTCCCGGGACAGGGTAAAAGAGACCCAGTACTTC. This codes for CASSPIHSRDRVKETQYF.

This chain joins TRBV27 and TRBJ2-7, with 7 bases lining up with TRBD1. The CDR3 loop spans 13 amino acids. The V segment lost 3 bases and the J segment 4 bases; nucleotides outside the gene matches: 3. Per germline, CDR1 MNHEY and CDR2 SMNVEV (reference sequence). The CDR3 bases are TGTGCCAGCAGTTTCCTGGACAGGTACGAGCAGTACTTC. It specifies CASSFLDRYEQYF.

The V gene is TRBV2, the J gene TRBJ1-4; the D gene is possibly TRBD1 (5 bases). Between the trimmed V and J ends, which lost 2 bases and 8 bases, there was a span of 12 bases. This CDR3 comprises 14 residues. Germline V gives CDR1 SNHLY, CDR2 FYNNEI. CDR3 loop: CASSEIQGGEKLFF. The CDR3 DNA reads as TGTGCCAGCAGTGAAATCCAGGGTGGGGAAAAACTGTTTTTT.

The J gene is TRBJ2-7, the V gene TRBV11-2; D is perhaps TRBD1 (5 bases). This CDR3 is 14 amino acids long. Germline lookup yields CDR1 SGHAT and CDR2 FQNNGV. V was clipped by 1 base and J by 4 bases, with 11 bases between them. The CDR3 DNA follows: TGTGCCAGCAGCTTAGTACAGGTTCGGTACGAGCAGTACTTC. As protein: CASSLVQVRYEQYF. The entire variable domain, with the rest obtained from reference TRBV11-2 and TRBJ2-7, is as follows: EAGVAQSPRYKIIEKRQSVAFWCNPISGHATLYWYQQILGQGPKLLIQFQNNGVVDDSQLPKDRFSAERLKGVDSTLKIQPAKLEDSAVYLCASSLVQVRYEQYFGPGTRLTVT.

The J gene is TRBJ1-2, the V gene TRBV29-1, with TRBD1 as a possible D gene (6 bases). Trimming took off 7 bases at V and 7 bases at J, with 13 bases between the two ends. The CDR3 contains 11 residues. Germline V gives CDR1 SQVTM, CDR2 ANQGSEA. CDR3 protein: CSAEQGRGYTF. The CDR3 region has the DNA TGCAGCGCAGAACAGGGTCGTGGCTACACCTTC.

This clone appeared a few times. The rearrangement joins TRBV27 to TRBJ1-2; weak D call: TRBD1 (5 bases). V was cut by 3 bases and J by 5 bases, with 10 bases left in between. This CDR3 contains 13 residues. From germline, CDR1 is MNHEY and CDR2 SMNVEV (reference sequence). CDR3 sequence (DNA): TGTGCCAGCAGTTTGGGGCCGAGATATGGCTACACCTTC. It yields the protein CASSLGPRYGYTF.

The CDR3 is CASRPGLAGGQYNEQFF. In nucleotides, the CDR3 is TGTGCCAGTAGACCGGGACTAGCGGGGGGGCAGTACAATGAGCAGTTCTTC. The V and J genes are TRBV19 and TRBJ2-1; 16 bases are a match to TRBD2. The CDR3 is 17 residues long. The germline CDR1 and CDR2 sequences are LNHDA and SQIVND (reference sequence). Trimming cost V 6 bases and J 4 bases; bases outside gene matches: 6.

The V gene is TRBV7-2, the J gene TRBJ2-7; 7 positions agree with TRBD2. V dropped 5 bases and J dropped 6; count of bases not matched to a gene: 10. The germline CDR1 and CDR2 sequences are SGHTA and FQGNSA. This CDR3 spans 14 amino acids. The CDR3 nucleotides are TGTGCCAGCAGCCCAGCGTCGCGGGGGTCCGAGCAGTACTTC. It encodes CASSPASRGSEQYF.

The J gene is TRBJ2-2, the V gene TRBV27; D may be TRBD2 (5 bases). From germline, CDR1 is MNHEY and CDR2 SMNVEV (reference sequence). V was cut by 0 bases and J by 4 bases, with 9 bases left in between. This CDR3 has 15 amino acids. The CDR3 loop reads CASSLSRGSTGELFF. The CDR3 nucleotides read TGTGCCAGCAGTTTATCGAGAGGGTCCACCGGGGAGCTGTTTTTT.

The chain has TRBV6-6 and TRBJ2-7, with D uncertain. The CDR3 covers 16 residues. Trimming pared 6 bases from V and 2 bases from J, leaving 20 bases between. Germline CDR1 is MNHNY and CDR2 is SVGAGI (reference sequence). The CDR3 spells CASSNADPTRPYEQYF. The CDR3 DNA reads TGTGCCAGCAGCAACGCAGATCCGACACGTCCCTACGAGCAGTACTTC.

This chain uses TRBV30 with TRBJ1-1; no clear D gene. CDR3 size: 15 residues. The germline V and J ends were trimmed by 2 bases and 0 bases, with 13 bases remaining between them. The V gene's germline CDR1 is GTSNPN and CDR2 SVGIG (reference sequence). CDR3 DNA: TGTGCCTGGAGTAACTCCCCCGCAATGAACACTGAAGCTTTCTTT. It encodes CAWSNSPAMNTEAFF.

This clone came up a few times. The CDR3 DNA sequence: TGTGCCAGCAAACCGACAGAGAACACTGAAGCTTTCTTT. It yields the protein CASKPTENTEAFF. The chain is built from TRBV2 and TRBJ1-1, with TRBD1 as a possible D gene (5 bases). Germline V gives CDR1 SNHLY, CDR2 FYNNEI. Trimming removed 7 bases from V and 1 base from J, with 10 bases in between. The CDR3 is made up of 13 amino acids.

V is TRBV7-9 and J is TRBJ2-7; D is uncertain. V was pared by 5 bases and J by 3 bases, with 11 bases between. From germline, CDR1 is SEHNR and CDR2 FQNEAQ (reference sequence). This CDR3 has 13 residues. CDR3 DNA: TGTGCCAGCAGCCCGGTTGCTGTCTACGAGCAGTACTTC. Amino acid sequence: CASSPVAVYEQYF.

The sample holds one count of this clone. This chain links TRBV4-1 with TRBJ1-1; 8 nucleotides line up with TRBD1. Trimming took 0 bases from V and 11 from J; bases not matched to a gene: 20. CDR3 size: 18 residues. Germline values: CDR1 MGHRA, CDR2 YSYEKL. The CDR3 nucleotides are TGCGCCAGCAGCCAAGAAGGGGGCTGGACAGGGAAACGTTTAGACGCTTTCTTT. This gives the protein CASSQEGGWTGKRLDAFF.

The chain has TRBV6-5 and TRBJ1-2; 8 nucleotides match TRBD1. The V gene's germline CDR1 is MNHEY and CDR2 SVGAGI. With 6 bases clipped from V and 0 bases from J, the junction kept 6 bases outside the gene matches. This CDR3 contains 15 residues. The CDR3 nucleotides read TGTGCCAGCAGAACAGGGGGGATAACTAACTATGGCTACACCTTC. Translating gives CASRTGGITNYGYTF.